Each of the 19 T cell receptor beta chains below was sequenced from the same sample in a study of blood T cell repertoires in COVID-19. Clones were sequenced by immunoSEQ multiplex PCR, and TCRdb holds only the in-frame ones, with some missing. There are about 110,000 clones in the sample; 75% to 90% occur only once, and 6.6% lies in the top ten. Sequenced sample: peripheral blood. The receptors here all came from a woman in her forties or fifties with acute or convalescent COVID-19.

The CDR3: CASTTGGRDQPQHF. CDR3 DNA sequence: TGTGCCAGCACCACGGGAGGGAGGGATCAGCCCCAGCATTTT. V usage is TRBV6-5 and J usage is TRBJ1-5; D call uncertain. V was pared by 7 bases and J by 5 bases, with 15 bases between. Germline assignment: CDR1 MNHEY and CDR2 SVGAGI. This CDR3 comprises 14 residues.

This chain uses TRBV5-1 with TRBJ1-4, with D perhaps TRBD1 (5 bases). V lost 0 bases and J lost 10, with 22 bases in between. Germline assignment: CDR1 SGHRS and CDR2 YFSETQ. CDR3 length: 17 residues. The CDR3 DNA sequence: TGCGCCAGCAGCTTGGGGGAACGGAGGGCAGGGAAGGTAAAACTGTTTTTT. This sequence encodes CASSLGERRAGKVKLFF.

In its sample, this clone was seen once. The chain carries TRBV7-9 and TRBJ1-4; perhaps TRBD1 as D (6 bases). V was clipped by 5 bases and J by 8 bases, with 9 bases between them. Germline V CDR1 and CDR2: SEHNR, FQNEAQ (reference sequence). The CDR3 is 12 residues long. The CDR3 bases are TGTGCCAGCAGCCCTCAGGGGGAAAAACTGTTTTTT. This gives the protein CASSPQGEKLFF.

The table lists this clone with a count of one. The chain combines TRBV3-1 (or the pseudogene TRBV3-2) with TRBJ1-2, with D possibly being TRBD1 (6 bases). Germline lookup yields CDR1 LGHDT and CDR2 YNNKEL (reference sequence). The CDR3 is made up of 14 amino acids. With 2 bases removed from V and 5 bases from J, the gap between germline ends came to 12 bases. The CDR3, as DNA: TGTGCCAGCAGCCAACGGACAGCGCCTTATGGCTACACCTTC. Translated: CASSQRTAPYGYTF.

V is TRBV7-3 and J is TRBJ2-1, with 9 bases aligning to TRBD2. Trimming at V came to 5 bases and at J to 0 bases, leaving 8 bases not matched to a gene. CDR1 and CDR2 from the germline V gene are SGHTA and FQGTGA. This CDR3 comprises 17 residues. The CDR3, as DNA: TGTGCCAGCAGCGCTTTTAGCGGGGGTTACTCCTACAATGAGCAGTTCTTC. Translation gives CASSAFSGGYSYNEQFF.

The chain employs TRBV3-1 (or the pseudogene TRBV3-2) and TRBJ2-7, with 7 nucleotides matching TRBD2. The germline gives CDR1 LGHDT, CDR2 YNNKEL (reference sequence). The ends lost 3 bases at V and 1 base at J; junction bases unmatched: 15. CDR3 size: 18 residues. The CDR3 DNA is TGTGCCAGCAGCCATGGACCGATAAGCGGGGCCCTTTCCTACGAGCAGTACTTC. It specifies CASSHGPISGALSYEQYF.

This chain links TRBV4-1 with TRBJ2-3, with D possibly matching TRBD2 (6 bases). Germline CDR1 and CDR2: MGHRA and YSYEKL. V dropped 0 bases and J dropped 8 bases, with 18 bases sitting between them. This CDR3 region has 16 residues. The CDR3 reads CASSQDTAGSRRTQYF. The CDR3 DNA sequence: TGCGCCAGCAGCCAAGATACGGCGGGGAGTAGGCGTACGCAGTATTTT.

The V gene is TRBV4-2, the J gene TRBJ1-3, with unresolved D. The CDR3 extends over 16 amino acids. V dropped 0 bases and J dropped 4 bases, with 13 bases sitting between them. Germline assignment: CDR1 LGHNA and CDR2 YNFKEQ. Here the CDR3 DNA reads TGTGCCAGCAGCCAAGATCCGCTAGGTACAGGAAACACCATATATTTT. It encodes CASSQDPLGTGNTIYF.

The chain combines TRBV19 with TRBJ1-5, with TRBD1 identical over 7 bases. J was trimmed by 2 bases and V by 4 bases; bases with no gene match: 5. The CDR3 contains 15 residues. Germline CDR1 is LNHDA and CDR2 is SQIVND (reference sequence). CDR3 bases: TGTGCCAGTAGTACATGGGACAGCGGCAATCAGCCCCAGCATTTT. As protein: CASSTWDSGNQPQHF.

V usage is TRBV7-9 and J usage is TRBJ1-1, with TRBD1 matching 8 bases. The germline gives CDR1 SEHNR, CDR2 FQNEAQ (reference sequence). After removal of 5 bases from V and 4 bases from J, the junction contained 12 bases not matched to a gene. The CDR3 covers 16 residues. CDR3 sequence (DNA): TGTGCCAGCAGCCACGAACAGGGGGAGGGTGGCACTGAAGCTTTCTTT. Protein sequence: CASSHEQGEGGTEAFF.

V usage is TRBV3-1 (or the pseudogene TRBV3-2) and J usage is TRBJ1-4; D uncertain. V was cut by 1 base and J by 9 bases, with 21 bases left in between. CDR3 size: 17 residues. Germline CDR1 LGHDT, CDR2 YNNKEL (reference sequence). Here the CDR3 reads CASSQAYGVPRRQKLFF. The CDR3 nucleotides are TGTGCCAGCAGCCAAGCTTACGGGGTTCCCAGGCGGCAAAAACTGTTTTTT.

This clone was counted between two and nine times. The V gene is TRBV11-2, the J gene TRBJ2-1; 10 bases map to TRBD2. Trimming took 4 bases from V and 2 from J; bases not matched to a gene: 5. Germline assignment: CDR1 SGHAT and CDR2 FQNNGV. There are 16 residues in the CDR3. The CDR3 DNA reads TGTGCCAGCAGCTCTCGGCTAGCGGGGGCCTACAATGAGCAGTTCTTC. Protein product: CASSSRLAGAYNEQFF.

The chain joins TRBV28 to TRBJ1-3; TRBD1 aligns across 9 bases. V was clipped by 8 bases and J by 7 bases; unmatched bases: 12. CDR1 is MDHEN and CDR2 is SYDVKM in the germline V gene. The CDR3 is 15 residues long. CDR3 DNA sequence: TGTGCCAGCCGGGACAGGGTTTTCGCAGGGAACACCATATATTTT. It is translated as CASRDRVFAGNTIYF.

The chain carries TRBV6-5 and TRBJ2-7; the match to TRBD1 covers 7 bases. Germline assignment: CDR1 MNHEY and CDR2 SVGAGI. V was clipped by 6 bases and J by 3 bases; unmatched bases: 5. The CDR3 has 13 residues. The CDR3 bases are TGTGCCAGCAGCGGGACAGCTAGCTACGAGCAGTACTTC. It translates to CASSGTASYEQYF.

The V and J genes are TRBV30 and TRBJ1-6, with D possibly TRBD1 on 6 matching bases. The V end was cut by 5 bases, the J end by 10 bases, with 18 bases between. The CDR3 has 14 residues. CDR1 and CDR2 from the germline V gene are GTSNPN and SVGIG (reference sequence). The CDR3 reads CAWSGGGFTSPLHF. The DNA for the CDR3 is TGTGCCTGGTCCGGGGGGGGCTTCACCTCACCCCTCCACTTT.

The V call is TRBV5-8, the J call TRBJ2-2, with 8 nucleotides matching TRBD2. The CDR3 loop spans 15 amino acids. Germline V CDR1 and CDR2: SGHTS, YDEGEE. The trim removed 2 bases at V and 4 bases at J, leaving 4 bases unmatched. CDR3 sequence reads: CASSFRGGSTGELFF. As DNA, the CDR3 is TGTGCCAGCAGCTTCCGGGGGGGGAGCACCGGGGAGCTGTTTTTT.

The chain recombines TRBV15 with TRBJ1-2, with D possibly matching TRBD1 (6 bases). The V gene's germline CDR1 is LNHNV and CDR2 YYDKDF (reference sequence). CDR3 length equals 16 residues. V lost 3 bases and J 4 bases, leaving 18 bases between the germline ends. The CDR3 DNA follows: TGTGCCACCAGCAGGGATGGACCGGGACACATCTATGGCTACACCTTC. Amino acids: CATSRDGPGHIYGYTF.

The chain uses TRBV7-2 and TRBJ2-7; D is ambiguous. Between the trimmed V and J ends, which lost 1 base and 5 bases, there was a span of 15 bases. The CDR3 runs to 15 residues. Looked up from germline, CDR1 is SGHTA and CDR2 is FQGNSA. In DNA, the CDR3 is TGTGCCAGCAGCTTAGGGCGTGGTAGCAACAACGAGCAGTACTTC. It yields the protein CASSLGRGSNNEQYF.

The V call is TRBV28, the J call TRBJ1-6; 8 nucleotides align to TRBD1. CDR1 and CDR2 from the germline V gene are MDHEN and SYDVKM. The trim removed 6 bases at V and 10 bases at J, leaving 11 bases unmatched. There are 15 residues in the CDR3. The CDR3 sequence: CASRLRTGPGSPLHF. CDR3 bases: TGTGCCAGCAGGCTCCGGACAGGGCCCGGCTCACCCCTCCACTTT.